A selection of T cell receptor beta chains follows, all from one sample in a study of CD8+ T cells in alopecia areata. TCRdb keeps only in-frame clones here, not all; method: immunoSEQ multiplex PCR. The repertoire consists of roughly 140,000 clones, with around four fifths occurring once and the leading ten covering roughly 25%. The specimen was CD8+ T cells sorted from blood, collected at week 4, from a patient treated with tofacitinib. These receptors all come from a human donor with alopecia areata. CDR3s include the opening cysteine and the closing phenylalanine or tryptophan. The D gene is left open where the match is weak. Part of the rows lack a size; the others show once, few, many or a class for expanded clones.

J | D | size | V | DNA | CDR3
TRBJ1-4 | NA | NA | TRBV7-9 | TGTGCCAGCAGCTCCCCAGGAGGGAATGAAAAACTGTTTTTT | CASSSPGGNEKLFF
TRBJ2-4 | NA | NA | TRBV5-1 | TGCGCCAGCAGCTTGGGCTCATCCGGGGAGGCCAAAAACATTCAGTACTTC | CASSLGSSGEAKNIQYF
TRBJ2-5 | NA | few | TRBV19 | TGTGCCAGTAGTATAGGGGGACTCAGCGGAGAGACCCAGTACTTC | CASSIGGLSGETQYF
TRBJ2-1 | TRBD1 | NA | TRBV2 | TGTGCCAGCAAAGGTCAGGGGGCGCCGAATGAGCAGTTCTTC | CASKGQGAPNEQFF
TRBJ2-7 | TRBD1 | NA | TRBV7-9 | TGTGCCAGCAGCTTAGTTTTGGGACAGGGTTCCTACGAGCAGTACTTC | CASSLVLGQGSYEQYF
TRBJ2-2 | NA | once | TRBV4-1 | TGCGCCAGCAGCCAGGGCGGGGAGCTGTTTTTT | CASSQGGELFF
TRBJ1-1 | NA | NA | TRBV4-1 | TGCGCCAGCAGCGAACGGGCCGCGGATGAAGCTTTCTTT | CASSERAADEAFF
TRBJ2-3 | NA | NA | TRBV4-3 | TGCGCCAGCAGCCAAGATTCCGCGGCGGATACGCAGTATTTT | CASSQDSAADTQYF
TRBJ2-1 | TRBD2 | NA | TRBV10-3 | TGTGCCATAGAGAAAGATCTCCCCCAGCGCGGGGGAGCAATCTACAATGAGCAGTTCTTC | CAIEKDLPQRGGAIYNEQFF
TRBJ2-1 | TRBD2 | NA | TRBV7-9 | TGTGCCAGCAGCTCCATCGGGGGGAGCTCCTACAATGAGCAGTTCTTC | CASSSIGGSSYNEQFF
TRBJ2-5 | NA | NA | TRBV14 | TGTGCCAGCAGCCAAGATATTCGAGAGACCCAGTACTTC | CASSQDIRETQYF
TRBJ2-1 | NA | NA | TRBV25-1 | TGTGCCAGCAGTGATAACGATGAGCAGTTCTTC | CASSDNDEQFF
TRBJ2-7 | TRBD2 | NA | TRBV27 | TGTGCCAGCAGGCCTACTAGCGGGGGAACCTACGAGCAGTACTTC | CASRPTSGGTYEQYF
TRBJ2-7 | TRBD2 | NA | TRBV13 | TGTGCCAGCAGCTTAGAACGGAAGGCTAGCGGGGGGTCCGAAACCTACGAGCAGTACTTC | CASSLERKASGGSETYEQYF
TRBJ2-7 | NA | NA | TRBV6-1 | TGTGCCAGCAGTGAAGGTGGCAGGGGCTACGAGCAGTACTTC | CASSEGGRGYEQYF
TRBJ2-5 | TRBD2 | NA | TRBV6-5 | TGTGCCAGCAGACGAATCGCGGGAGTCCAAGAGACCCAGTACTTC | CASRRIAGVQETQYF
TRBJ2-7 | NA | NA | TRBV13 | TGTGCCAGCAGTCCGACAAGCGAGACCTACGAGCAGTACTTC | CASSPTSETYEQYF
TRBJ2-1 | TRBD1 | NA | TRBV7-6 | TGTGCCAGCAGCTCCCCGGGACAGGATAGCAATGAGCAGTTCTTC | CASSSPGQDSNEQFF
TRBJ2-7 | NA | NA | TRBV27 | TGTGCCACTAAATATAAAAGCGAGCAGTACTTC | CATKYKSEQYF
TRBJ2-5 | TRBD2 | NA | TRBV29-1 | TGCAGCGTTGAAGATCAGACTAGCGGGGGGGTGACCCAAGAGACCCAGTACTTC | CSVEDQTSGGVTQETQYF
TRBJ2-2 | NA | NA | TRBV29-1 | TGCAGCGGCTTTAGGGGGTCCGGGGAGCTGTTTTTT | CSGFRGSGELFF
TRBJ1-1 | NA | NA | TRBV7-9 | TGTGCCAGCAGTTACCCGAACACTGAAGCTTTCTTT | CASSYPNTEAFF
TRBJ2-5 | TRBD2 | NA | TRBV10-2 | TGCGCCAGCAGTGAGTCGGTGGCTAGCGGAGCTCAAGAGACCCAGTACTTC | CASSESVASGAQETQYF
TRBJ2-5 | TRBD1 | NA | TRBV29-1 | TGCAGCGCCCGGACAGGGGTCGAGACCCAGTACTTC | CSARTGVETQYF
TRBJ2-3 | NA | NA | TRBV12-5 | TGTGCTAGTGGTTTTCCCCCAGATACGCAGTATTTT | CASGFPPDTQYF
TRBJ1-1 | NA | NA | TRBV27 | TGTGCCAGCAGTTTATCCCGAACAGTGAACACTGAAGCTTTCTTT | CASSLSRTVNTEAFF
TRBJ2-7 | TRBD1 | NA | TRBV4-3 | TGCGCCAGCAGCCAAGCAACCGGGACAGGGGGATACGAGCAGTACTTC | CASSQATGTGGYEQYF
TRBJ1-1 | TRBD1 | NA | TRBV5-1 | TGCGCCAGCAGCTTGGCGTGGACCAGAGGACAGGCGAACACTGAAGCTTTCTTT | CASSLAWTRGQANTEAFF
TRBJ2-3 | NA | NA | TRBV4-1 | TGCGCCAGCAGCCAAACCCGGGAGGATACGCAGTATTTT | CASSQTREDTQYF
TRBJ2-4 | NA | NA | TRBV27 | TGTGCCAGCAGTTTGGACCTCGAAGGAGGGCTAGCCAAAAACATTCAGTACTTC | CASSLDLEGGLAKNIQYF
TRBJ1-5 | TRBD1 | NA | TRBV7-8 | TGTGCCAGCAGCTTTGGACAGGGAGATAGCAATCAGCCCCAGCATTTT | CASSFGQGDSNQPQHF
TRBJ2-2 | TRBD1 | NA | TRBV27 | TGTGCCAGCAGTCCCCGACAGGGGATTGAGCTGTTTTTT | CASSPRQGIELFF
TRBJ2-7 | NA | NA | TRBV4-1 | TGCGCCAGCAGCCAAGATCCTACGGGGAGGAGCCTCTCCTACGAGCAGTACTTC | CASSQDPTGRSLSYEQYF
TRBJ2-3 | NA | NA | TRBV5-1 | TGCGCCAGCAGCCCCTACATGGATAGCACAGATACGCAGTATTTT | CASSPYMDSTDTQYF
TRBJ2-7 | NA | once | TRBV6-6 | TGTGCCAGCAGTTCCCTGACGGCCGAGCAGTACTTC | CASSSLTAEQYF
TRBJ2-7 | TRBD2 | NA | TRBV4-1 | TGCGCCAGCAGCCAAGAAGCAACGAGCGGGGGGTTCTACGAGCAGTACTTC | CASSQEATSGGFYEQYF
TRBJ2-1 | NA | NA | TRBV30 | TGTGCCTGGACCGACTTCGATGAGCAGTTCTTC | CAWTDFDEQFF
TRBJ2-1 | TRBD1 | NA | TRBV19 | TGTGCCAGTAGTACGGGACAGAGCTCCTACAATGAGCAGTTCTTC | CASSTGQSSYNEQFF
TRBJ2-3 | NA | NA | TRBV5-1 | TGCGCCAGCACCCTGGGAGGGGGAGATACGCAGTATTTT | CASTLGGGDTQYF
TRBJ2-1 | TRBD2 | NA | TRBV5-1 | TGCGCCAGCAGTGGGGGACTAGGAGATAAGGAGCAGTTCTTC | CASSGGLGDKEQFF
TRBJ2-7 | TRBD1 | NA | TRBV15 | TGTGCCACCAGCAGACGGGACAGGTACGAGCAGTACTTC | CATSRRDRYEQYF
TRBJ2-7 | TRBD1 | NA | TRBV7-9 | TGTGCCAGCAGCGGAAAGGGACAGTACGAGCAGTACTTC | CASSGKGQYEQYF
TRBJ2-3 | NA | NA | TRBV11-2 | TGTGCCAGCAGCTCCACCCGGGGGTCGACAGATACGCAGTATTTT | CASSSTRGSTDTQYF
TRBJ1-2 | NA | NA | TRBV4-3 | TGCGCCAGCAGCCAATGGAGCCGCGGCTACACCTTC | CASSQWSRGYTF
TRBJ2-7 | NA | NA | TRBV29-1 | TGCAGCGTTGAACTTGCCGGGGGATCCTACGAGCAGTACTTC | CSVELAGGSYEQYF
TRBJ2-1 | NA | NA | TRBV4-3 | TGCGCCAGCAGCCAAGGTAACGGGGGTGAGCAGTTCTTC | CASSQGNGGEQFF
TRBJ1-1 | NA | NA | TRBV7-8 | TGTGCCAGCAGCTTTGAACAGGTGCCTGAAGCTTTCTTT | CASSFEQVPEAFF
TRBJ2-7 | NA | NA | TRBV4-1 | TGCGCCAGCAGCCAAGATCCGGACCTTTACGAGCAGTACTTC | CASSQDPDLYEQYF
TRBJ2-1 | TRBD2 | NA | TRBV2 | TGTGCCACCGGCGGCACTAGCGGGGGAAATAATGAGCAGTTCTTC | CATGGTSGGNNEQFF
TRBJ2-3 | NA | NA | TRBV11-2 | TGTGCCAGCAGAGGGTCCGCTGGGACAGATACGCAGTATTTT | CASRGSAGTDTQYF
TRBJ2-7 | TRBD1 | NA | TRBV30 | TGTGCCTGGAGTCCCGGGACAGGGGGCGACGAGCAGTACTTC | CAWSPGTGGDEQYF
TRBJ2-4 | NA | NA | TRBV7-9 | TGTGCCAGCAGCCCCGAGGGTTTGCAAAACATTCAGTACTTC | CASSPEGLQNIQYF